Detailed here is one TCR beta chain. V was pared by 5 bases and J by 3 bases, with 6 bases of the junction left unmatched. Looked up from germline, CDR1 is SGHVS and CDR2 is FQNEAQ. CDR3 size: 15 residues. The data are from a study of OX40 agonist ivuxolimab in advanced cancers. Using immunoSEQ multiplex PCR, the repertoire was profiled, and TCRdb retains in-frame clones only, with some absent. The sample lists 90,000 or so clones, approximately 90% occurring once. The specimen was CD4+ or CD8+ T cells sorted from blood, collected in a trial of the OX40 agonist ivuxolimab. This receptor was identified in an adult with an advanced solid tumor such as melanoma, head and neck, liver or kidney cancer. V usage is TRBV7-8 and J usage is TRBJ2-3, with 9 bases fitting TRBD1. The CDR3 loop is CASSRGQGYTDTQYF. The CDR3 bases are TGTGCCAGCAGCCGGGGACAGGGTTATACAGATACGCAGTATTTT.